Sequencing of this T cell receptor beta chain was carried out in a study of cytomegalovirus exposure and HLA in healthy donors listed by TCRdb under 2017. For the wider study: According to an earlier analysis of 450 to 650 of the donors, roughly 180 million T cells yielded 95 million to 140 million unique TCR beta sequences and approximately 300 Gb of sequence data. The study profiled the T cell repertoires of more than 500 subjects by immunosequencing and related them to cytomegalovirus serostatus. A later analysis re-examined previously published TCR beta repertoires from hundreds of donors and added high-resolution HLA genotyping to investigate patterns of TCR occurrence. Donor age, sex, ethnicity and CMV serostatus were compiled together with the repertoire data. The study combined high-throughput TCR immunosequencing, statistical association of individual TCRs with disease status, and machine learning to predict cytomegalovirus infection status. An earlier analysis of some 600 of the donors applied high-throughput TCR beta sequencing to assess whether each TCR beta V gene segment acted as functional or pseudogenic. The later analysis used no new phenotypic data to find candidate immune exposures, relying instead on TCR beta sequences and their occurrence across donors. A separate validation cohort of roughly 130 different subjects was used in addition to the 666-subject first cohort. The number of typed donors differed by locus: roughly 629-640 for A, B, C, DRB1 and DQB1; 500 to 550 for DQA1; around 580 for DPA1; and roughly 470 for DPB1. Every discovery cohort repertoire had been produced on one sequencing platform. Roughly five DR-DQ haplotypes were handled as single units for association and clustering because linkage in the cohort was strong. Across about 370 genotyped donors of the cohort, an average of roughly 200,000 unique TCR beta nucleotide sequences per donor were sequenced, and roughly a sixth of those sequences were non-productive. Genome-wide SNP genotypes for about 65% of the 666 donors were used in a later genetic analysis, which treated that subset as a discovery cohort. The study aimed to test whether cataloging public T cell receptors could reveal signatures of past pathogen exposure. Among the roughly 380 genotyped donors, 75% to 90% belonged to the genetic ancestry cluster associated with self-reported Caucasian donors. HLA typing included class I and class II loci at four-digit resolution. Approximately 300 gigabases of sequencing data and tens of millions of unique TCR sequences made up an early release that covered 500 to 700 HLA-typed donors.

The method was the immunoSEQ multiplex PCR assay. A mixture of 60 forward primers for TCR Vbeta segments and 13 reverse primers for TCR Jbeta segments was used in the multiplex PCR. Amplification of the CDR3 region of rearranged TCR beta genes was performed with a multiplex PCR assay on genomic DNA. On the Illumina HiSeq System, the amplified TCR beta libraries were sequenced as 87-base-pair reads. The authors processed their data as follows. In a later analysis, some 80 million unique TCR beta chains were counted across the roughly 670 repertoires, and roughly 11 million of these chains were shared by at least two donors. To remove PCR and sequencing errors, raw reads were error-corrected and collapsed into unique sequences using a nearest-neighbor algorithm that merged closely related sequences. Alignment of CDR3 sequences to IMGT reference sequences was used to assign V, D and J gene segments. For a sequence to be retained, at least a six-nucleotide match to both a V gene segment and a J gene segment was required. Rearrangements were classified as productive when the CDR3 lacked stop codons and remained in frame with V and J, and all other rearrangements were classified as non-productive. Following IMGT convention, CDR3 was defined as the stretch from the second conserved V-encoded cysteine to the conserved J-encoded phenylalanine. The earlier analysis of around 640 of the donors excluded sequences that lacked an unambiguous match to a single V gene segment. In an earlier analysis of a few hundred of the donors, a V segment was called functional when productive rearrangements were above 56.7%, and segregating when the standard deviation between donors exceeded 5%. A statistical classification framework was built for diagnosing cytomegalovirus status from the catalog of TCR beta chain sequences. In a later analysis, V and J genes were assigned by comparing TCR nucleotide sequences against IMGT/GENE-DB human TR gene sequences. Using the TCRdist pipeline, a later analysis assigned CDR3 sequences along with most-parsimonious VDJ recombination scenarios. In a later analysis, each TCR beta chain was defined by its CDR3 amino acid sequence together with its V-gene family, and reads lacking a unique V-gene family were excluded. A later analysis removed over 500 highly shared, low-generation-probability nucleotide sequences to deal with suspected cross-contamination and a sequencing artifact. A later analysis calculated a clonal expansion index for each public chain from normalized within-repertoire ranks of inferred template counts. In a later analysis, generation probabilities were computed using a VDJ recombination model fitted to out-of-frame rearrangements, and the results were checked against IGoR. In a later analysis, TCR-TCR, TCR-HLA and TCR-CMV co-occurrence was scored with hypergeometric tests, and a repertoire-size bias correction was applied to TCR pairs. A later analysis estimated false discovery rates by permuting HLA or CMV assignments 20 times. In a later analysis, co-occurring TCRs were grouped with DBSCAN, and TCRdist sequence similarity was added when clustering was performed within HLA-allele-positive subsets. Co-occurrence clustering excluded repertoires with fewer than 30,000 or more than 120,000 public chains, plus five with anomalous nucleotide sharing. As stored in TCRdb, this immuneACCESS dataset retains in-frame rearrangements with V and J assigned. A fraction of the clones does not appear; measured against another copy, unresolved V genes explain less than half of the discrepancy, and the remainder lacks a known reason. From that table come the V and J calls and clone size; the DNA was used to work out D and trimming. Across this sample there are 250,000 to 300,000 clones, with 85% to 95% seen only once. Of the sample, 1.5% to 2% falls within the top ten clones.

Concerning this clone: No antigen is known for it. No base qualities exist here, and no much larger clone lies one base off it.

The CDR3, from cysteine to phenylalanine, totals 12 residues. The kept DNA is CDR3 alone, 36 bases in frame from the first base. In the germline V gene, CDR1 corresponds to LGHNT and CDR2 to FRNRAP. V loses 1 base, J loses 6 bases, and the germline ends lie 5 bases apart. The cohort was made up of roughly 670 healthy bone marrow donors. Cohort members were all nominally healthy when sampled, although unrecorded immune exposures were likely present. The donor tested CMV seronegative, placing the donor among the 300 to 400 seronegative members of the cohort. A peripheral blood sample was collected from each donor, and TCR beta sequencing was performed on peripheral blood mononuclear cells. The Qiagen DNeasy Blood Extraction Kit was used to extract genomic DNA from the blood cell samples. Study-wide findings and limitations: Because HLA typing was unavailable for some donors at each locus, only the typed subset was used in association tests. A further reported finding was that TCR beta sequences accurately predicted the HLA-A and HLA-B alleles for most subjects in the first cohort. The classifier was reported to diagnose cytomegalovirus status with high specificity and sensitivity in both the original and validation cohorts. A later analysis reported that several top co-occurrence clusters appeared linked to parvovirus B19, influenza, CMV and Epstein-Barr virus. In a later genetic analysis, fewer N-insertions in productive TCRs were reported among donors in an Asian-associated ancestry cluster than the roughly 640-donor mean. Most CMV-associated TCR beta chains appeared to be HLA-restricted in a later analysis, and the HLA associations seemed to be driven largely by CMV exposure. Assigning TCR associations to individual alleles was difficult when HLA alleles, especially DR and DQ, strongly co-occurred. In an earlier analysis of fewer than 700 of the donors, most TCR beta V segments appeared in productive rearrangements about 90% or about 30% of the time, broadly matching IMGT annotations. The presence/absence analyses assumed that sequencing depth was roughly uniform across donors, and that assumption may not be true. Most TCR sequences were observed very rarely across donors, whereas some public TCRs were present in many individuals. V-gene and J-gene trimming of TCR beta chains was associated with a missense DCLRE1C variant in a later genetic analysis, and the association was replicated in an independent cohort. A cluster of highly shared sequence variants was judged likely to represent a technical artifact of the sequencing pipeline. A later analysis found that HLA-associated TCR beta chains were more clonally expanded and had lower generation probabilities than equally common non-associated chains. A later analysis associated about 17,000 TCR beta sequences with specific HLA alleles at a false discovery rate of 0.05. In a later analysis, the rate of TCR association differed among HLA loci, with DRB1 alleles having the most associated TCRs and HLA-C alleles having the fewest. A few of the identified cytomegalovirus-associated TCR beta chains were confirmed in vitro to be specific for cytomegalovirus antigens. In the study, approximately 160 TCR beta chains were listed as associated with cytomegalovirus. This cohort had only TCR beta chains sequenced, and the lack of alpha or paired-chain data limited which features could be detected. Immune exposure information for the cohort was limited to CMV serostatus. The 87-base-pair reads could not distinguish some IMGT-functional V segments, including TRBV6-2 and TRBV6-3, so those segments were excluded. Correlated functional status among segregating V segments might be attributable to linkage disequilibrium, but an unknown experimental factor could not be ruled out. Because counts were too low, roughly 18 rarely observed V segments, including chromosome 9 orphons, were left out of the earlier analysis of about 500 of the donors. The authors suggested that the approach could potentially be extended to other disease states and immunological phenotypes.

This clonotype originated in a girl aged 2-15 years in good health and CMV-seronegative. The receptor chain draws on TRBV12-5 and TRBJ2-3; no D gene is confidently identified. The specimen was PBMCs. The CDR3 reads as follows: CASGLGRDTQYF. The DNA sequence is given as TGTGCTAGTGGTTTGGGGCGGGATACGCAGTATTTT.